These T cell receptor beta chains were read from a single sample in a study of beta chain features in type 1 diabetes. Sequencing used immunoSEQ multiplex PCR; TCRdb keeps in-frame clones, though not all of them. The sample has hundreds of thousands of clones, about 15% seen once. Sequencing input: naive CD4+ T cells from blood. The receptors were gathered from a man between 18 and 29 years old with type 1 diabetes. CDR3s include the opening cysteine and the closing phenylalanine or tryptophan. A D gene is named only where the DNA matches it firmly. Only some rows state a clone size, as once, few, many or a class for expanded clones.

j_gene: TRBJ1-1; d_gene: NA; v_gene: TRBV30; abundance: few; CDR3aa: CAWTLRRTEAFF; CDR3nt: TGTGCCTGGACCCTGAGGAGGACTGAAGCTTTCTTT
j_gene: TRBJ2-5; d_gene: TRBD1; v_gene: TRBV10-1; abundance: NA; CDR3aa: CASSPGTGEETQYF; CDR3nt: TGCGCCAGCAGCCCCGGGACAGGGGAAGAGACCCAGTACTTC
j_gene: TRBJ1-2; d_gene: TRBD1; v_gene: TRBV7-9; abundance: few; CDR3aa: CASSLMGQGFYGYTF; CDR3nt: TGTGCCAGCAGCTTGATGGGACAGGGCTTCTATGGCTACACCTTC
j_gene: TRBJ2-5; d_gene: TRBD2; v_gene: TRBV30; abundance: few; CDR3aa: CAWSVVRPTSGGPRLLYQETQYF; CDR3nt: TGTGCCTGGAGTGTAGTGAGGCCGACTAGCGGGGGGCCCCGGCTCCTGTACCAAGAGACCCAGTACTTC
j_gene: TRBJ1-2; d_gene: NA; v_gene: TRBV7-2; abundance: NA; CDR3aa: CASSIPRNYGYTF; CDR3nt: TGTGCCAGCAGCATCCCCCGGAACTATGGCTACACCTTC
j_gene: TRBJ2-6; d_gene: NA; v_gene: TRBV7-9; abundance: NA; CDR3aa: CANSRQRGTGANVLTF; CDR3nt: TGTGCCAACAGCCGCCAAAGAGGGACTGGGGCCAACGTCCTGACTTTC
j_gene: TRBJ1-1; d_gene: NA; v_gene: TRBV10-3; abundance: NA; CDR3aa: CATGEQTEAFF; CDR3nt: TGTGCCACAGGGGAGCAAACTGAAGCTTTCTTT
j_gene: TRBJ2-7; d_gene: TRBD2; v_gene: TRBV6-6; abundance: few; CDR3aa: CASTFRGRAEEQYF; CDR3nt: TGTGCCAGCACCTTCCGGGGGAGGGCAGAAGAGCAGTACTTC
j_gene: TRBJ2-5; d_gene: NA; v_gene: TRBV18; abundance: NA; CDR3aa: CASSPGLTNQETQYF; CDR3nt: TGTGCCAGCTCACCAGGACTGACTAACCAAGAGACCCAGTACTTC
j_gene: TRBJ1-2; d_gene: NA; v_gene: TRBV7-2; abundance: NA; CDR3aa: CASSSPGKRDYTF; CDR3nt: TGTGCCAGCAGCTCCCCCGGGAAACGGGACTACACCTTC
j_gene: TRBJ1-1; d_gene: NA; v_gene: TRBV18; abundance: NA; CDR3aa: CASSPNREGEAFF; CDR3nt: TGTGCCAGCTCACCAAACAGAGAGGGTGAAGCTTTCTTT
j_gene: TRBJ1-2; d_gene: NA; v_gene: TRBV18; abundance: NA; CDR3aa: CASSPRQGNYGYTF; CDR3nt: TGTGCCAGCTCACCACGGCAGGGGAACTATGGCTACACCTTC
j_gene: TRBJ2-1; d_gene: TRBD2; v_gene: TRBV7-2; abundance: few; CDR3aa: CASSFMGGRVYNEQFF; CDR3nt: TGTGCCAGCAGCTTCATGGGGGGGAGGGTCTACAATGAGCAGTTCTTC
j_gene: TRBJ2-3; d_gene: NA; v_gene: TRBV7-2; abundance: NA; CDR3aa: CASSSLPVTQYF; CDR3nt: TGTGCCAGCAGCTCCCTTCCTGTCACGCAGTATTTT
j_gene: TRBJ2-5; d_gene: NA; v_gene: TRBV7-9; abundance: few; CDR3aa: CASSLLDTRAETQYF; CDR3nt: TGTGCCAGCAGCTTATTGGACACCCGAGCTGAGACCCAGTACTTC
j_gene: TRBJ2-3; d_gene: NA; v_gene: TRBV5-1; abundance: NA; CDR3aa: CASSQRSSTDTQYF; CDR3nt: TGCGCCAGCAGCCAACGGTCTAGCACAGATACGCAGTATTTT
j_gene: TRBJ2-7; d_gene: NA; v_gene: TRBV30; abundance: NA; CDR3aa: CAWSVHRAYEQYF; CDR3nt: TGTGCCTGGAGTGTCCATCGAGCTTACGAGCAGTACTTC
j_gene: TRBJ2-3; d_gene: TRBD2; v_gene: TRBV7-2; abundance: few; CDR3aa: CASSQGGLAGTDTQYF; CDR3nt: TGTGCCAGCAGCCAGGGGGGACTAGCGGGCACAGATACGCAGTATTTT
j_gene: TRBJ2-3; d_gene: NA; v_gene: TRBV15; abundance: NA; CDR3aa: CATSREGALSTDTQYF; CDR3nt: TGTGCCACCAGCAGAGAGGGGGCCTTGAGCACAGATACGCAGTATTTT
j_gene: TRBJ1-2; d_gene: TRBD1; v_gene: TRBV29-1; abundance: few; CDR3aa: CSVIGGGGYGYTF; CDR3nt: TGCAGCGTTATAGGAGGGGGCGGCTATGGCTACACCTTC
j_gene: TRBJ2-2; d_gene: NA; v_gene: TRBV2; abundance: NA; CDR3aa: CASSEAGLRNTGELFF; CDR3nt: TGTGCCAGCAGTGAAGCCGGACTCAGGAACACCGGGGAGCTGTTTTTT
j_gene: TRBJ2-1; d_gene: NA; v_gene: TRBV9; abundance: few; CDR3aa: CASSVNSYNEQFF; CDR3nt: TGTGCCAGCAGCGTCAACAGCTACAATGAGCAGTTCTTC
j_gene: TRBJ2-7; d_gene: TRBD1; v_gene: TRBV2; abundance: NA; CDR3aa: CASSPGQEGGYEQYF; CDR3nt: TGTGCCAGCAGTCCCGGACAGGAAGGCGGATACGAGCAGTACTTC
j_gene: TRBJ1-1; d_gene: TRBD1; v_gene: TRBV5-1; abundance: few; CDR3aa: CASSLFPTGGGTEAFF; CDR3nt: TGCGCCAGCAGCTTGTTCCCGACAGGGGGAGGGACTGAAGCTTTCTTT
j_gene: TRBJ2-7; d_gene: NA; v_gene: TRBV29-1; abundance: few; CDR3aa: CSVQSGGGYEQYF; CDR3nt: TGCAGCGTTCAGTCGGGGGGCGGGTACGAGCAGTACTTC
j_gene: TRBJ2-7; d_gene: NA; v_gene: TRBV25-1; abundance: few; CDR3aa: CASSEKGRYEQYF; CDR3nt: TGTGCCAGCAGTGAAAAGGGGCGCTACGAGCAGTACTTC
j_gene: TRBJ2-1; d_gene: TRBD2; v_gene: TRBV19; abundance: few; CDR3aa: CASRPSSGASGRAVINEQFF; CDR3nt: TGTGCCAGTAGACCCTCCTCTGGTGCTAGCGGGAGGGCCGTTATCAATGAGCAGTTCTTC
j_gene: TRBJ2-7; d_gene: NA; v_gene: TRBV7-9; abundance: NA; CDR3aa: CASSLDSSYEQYF; CDR3nt: TGTGCCAGCAGCCTAGACTCCTCCTACGAGCAGTACTTC
j_gene: TRBJ2-4; d_gene: NA; v_gene: TRBV5-6; abundance: few; CDR3aa: CASSLAGAVVLTNIQYF; CDR3nt: TGTGCCAGCAGCTTGGCTGGGGCAGTAGTTTTGACGAACATTCAGTACTTC
j_gene: TRBJ2-5; d_gene: NA; v_gene: TRBV5-1; abundance: NA; CDR3aa: CASSLTGLQETQYF; CDR3nt: TGCGCCAGCAGCTTGACAGGGTTACAAGAGACCCAGTACTTC
j_gene: TRBJ2-5; d_gene: NA; v_gene: TRBV30; abundance: few; CDR3aa: CAWRPGTMLNQETQYF; CDR3nt: TGTGCCTGGAGGCCTGGGACAATGCTAAACCAAGAGACCCAGTACTTC
j_gene: TRBJ2-6; d_gene: TRBD1; v_gene: TRBV30; abundance: NA; CDR3aa: CAWRRDRASGANVLTF; CDR3nt: TGTGCCTGGAGGCGGGACAGGGCCTCTGGGGCCAACGTCCTGACTTTC
j_gene: TRBJ2-7; d_gene: TRBD1; v_gene: TRBV29-1; abundance: NA; CDR3aa: CSVGTGVHEQYF; CDR3nt: TGCAGCGTGGGGACAGGGGTGCACGAGCAGTACTTC
j_gene: TRBJ1-4; d_gene: NA; v_gene: TRBV11-2; abundance: few; CDR3aa: CASSLASRGKLFF; CDR3nt: TGTGCCAGCAGCTTAGCCTCGAGAGGAAAACTGTTTTTT
j_gene: TRBJ2-5; d_gene: NA; v_gene: TRBV19; abundance: few; CDR3aa: CASSPQGPFQETQYF; CDR3nt: TGTGCCAGTAGTCCCCAGGGGCCCTTCCAAGAGACCCAGTACTTC
j_gene: TRBJ1-2; d_gene: NA; v_gene: TRBV27; abundance: NA; CDR3aa: CASSLYSGGYGYTF; CDR3nt: TGTGCCAGCAGTTTATATAGCGGAGGCTATGGCTACACCTTC
j_gene: TRBJ2-3; d_gene: NA; v_gene: TRBV7-2; abundance: NA; CDR3aa: CASSPLLLDTQYF; CDR3nt: TGTGCCAGCAGCCCCCTCCTTCTAGATACGCAGTATTTT
j_gene: TRBJ2-1; d_gene: TRBD1; v_gene: TRBV5-4; abundance: few; CDR3aa: CASSPTGTSYNEQFF; CDR3nt: TGTGCCAGCAGCCCGACAGGGACCTCCTACAATGAGCAGTTCTTC
j_gene: TRBJ2-3; d_gene: NA; v_gene: TRBV5-1; abundance: NA; CDR3aa: CASSKQGHSTDTQYF; CDR3nt: TGCGCCAGCAGCAAACAGGGCCACAGCACAGATACGCAGTATTTT
j_gene: TRBJ2-7; d_gene: TRBD1; v_gene: TRBV6-6; abundance: few; CDR3aa: CASRDRVFDEQYF; CDR3nt: TGTGCCAGCCGGGACAGGGTATTCGACGAGCAGTACTTC
j_gene: TRBJ2-5; d_gene: NA; v_gene: TRBV7-2; abundance: NA; CDR3aa: CASSLMGPGQETQYF; CDR3nt: TGTGCCAGCAGCTTAATGGGTCCGGGGCAAGAGACCCAGTACTTC
j_gene: TRBJ1-2; d_gene: NA; v_gene: TRBV5-1; abundance: NA; CDR3aa: CASSLAGATGHGYTF; CDR3nt: TGCGCCAGCAGCTTGGCCGGGGCAACAGGGCATGGCTACACCTTC
j_gene: TRBJ1-1; d_gene: NA; v_gene: TRBV27; abundance: few; CDR3aa: CASSSRRDTEAFF; CDR3nt: TGTGCCAGCAGTTCCCGGCGGGACACTGAAGCTTTCTTT
j_gene: TRBJ2-1; d_gene: NA; v_gene: TRBV6-4; abundance: few; CDR3aa: CASSVGGNSYNEQFF; CDR3nt: TGTGCCAGCAGTGTGGGCGGGAACTCCTACAATGAGCAGTTCTTC
j_gene: TRBJ2-1; d_gene: TRBD2; v_gene: TRBV9; abundance: NA; CDR3aa: CASSVIGGSGEQFF; CDR3nt: TGTGCCAGCAGCGTAATCGGCGGGAGTGGTGAGCAGTTCTTC
j_gene: TRBJ2-7; d_gene: TRBD2; v_gene: TRBV28; abundance: few; CDR3aa: CASSWREVKEQYF; CDR3nt: TGTGCCAGCAGTTGGCGGGAGGTGAAAGAGCAGTACTTC
j_gene: TRBJ2-1; d_gene: TRBD2; v_gene: TRBV9; abundance: NA; CDR3aa: CASSVAGRGNYNEQFF; CDR3nt: TGTGCCAGCAGCGTAGCTGGGAGGGGCAACTACAATGAGCAGTTCTTC
j_gene: TRBJ1-5; d_gene: TRBD1; v_gene: TRBV30; abundance: few; CDR3aa: CAWRGQGGGQPQHF; CDR3nt: TGTGCCTGGAGGGGACAGGGGGGTGGTCAGCCCCAGCATTTT
j_gene: TRBJ2-7; d_gene: TRBD1; v_gene: TRBV5-1; abundance: NA; CDR3aa: CASSLGGTGTIDEQYF; CDR3nt: TGCGCCAGCAGCTTGGGGGGGACAGGGACTATCGACGAGCAGTACTTC
j_gene: TRBJ2-1; d_gene: TRBD1; v_gene: TRBV6-5; abundance: NA; CDR3aa: CASSYPGTGNNNEQFF; CDR3nt: TGTGCCAGCAGTTACCCCGGGACAGGGAATAACAATGAGCAGTTCTTC
j_gene: TRBJ2-1; d_gene: NA; v_gene: TRBV9; abundance: NA; CDR3aa: CASSQDRYNEQFF; CDR3nt: TGTGCCAGCAGCCAGGACAGATACAATGAGCAGTTCTTC
j_gene: TRBJ2-5; d_gene: TRBD2; v_gene: TRBV10-2; abundance: NA; CDR3aa: CASSEGVAGVQETQYF; CDR3nt: TGCGCCAGCAGTGAAGGTGTGGCGGGGGTACAAGAGACCCAGTACTTC